The sequence of this T cell receptor (beta chain) was determined in a study of cytomegalovirus exposure and HLA in healthy donors. The CDR3 is 12 residues long. Germline V lookup: CDR1 SNHLY, CDR2 FYNNEI. Losses at the gene ends were 3 bases for V and 12 bases for J; bases not matched to a gene: 6. It was the approximately 110-subject validation cohort, separate from the approximately 620-subject first cohort, to which the donors belonged. The assay was immunoSEQ multiplex PCR, and TCRdb's table has in-frame clones only and misses some. This table holds more than 110,000 clones, roughly 90% found once. Study conclusions and caveats: Cytomegalovirus-associated TCR beta chains were listed, numbering roughly 150.

Note on this clone: Its antigen is unidentified.

The V gene is TRBV2, the J gene TRBJ2-7, with 9 bases fitting TRBD1. The origin of this receptor is a man younger than 35 in good health and CMV-seronegative. Sequenced sample: PBMCs. Here the CDR3 DNA reads TGTGCCAGCAGTGAGCGGAGACAGGGGGGGTACTTC. This sequence encodes CASSERRQGGYF.